Included here is one T cell receptor beta chain sequence, with context. Its target is not known. The data stem from a study of PD-1 blockade in classical Hodgkin lymphoma. On the study more broadly: Patients were infused with nivolumab 3 mg/kg every 2 weeks. Whole-study findings and limits: Possible causes of repertoire differences, disease activity or prior therapy, remain undefined. Newly diagnosed patients were said to have less baseline TCR diversity than healthy donors did. Those starting nivolumab under 1 year post-ASCT were excluded.

V was clipped by 0 bases and J by 0 bases, with 6 bases between them. Germline CDR1 reads SGHRS; CDR2 reads YFSETQ. The CDR3 loop spans 15 amino acids. The time point denotes: cycle 4 day 1 (C4D1), after five to seven weeks of nivolumab. All the patients suffered relapse after autologous stem cell transplantation, and brentuximab vedotin exposure differed. Purification of CD4+ T cells from thawed PBMCs was achieved by magnetic negative selection. Produced via immunoSEQ multiplex PCR; TCRdb's table is partial and in-frame only. The table records 25,000 to 30,000 clones, roughly 80% of them present only once.

This material consisted of CD4+ T cells from blood, taken before the fourth cycle of nivolumab. V gene TRBV5-1 combines with J gene TRBJ1-4; D uncertain. The sequence was obtained from a human donor with classical Hodgkin lymphoma. CDR3 sequence reads: CASSLVAATNEKLFF. The CDR3 region has the DNA TGCGCCAGCAGCTTGGTCGCGGCAACTAATGAAAAACTGTTTTTT.